The rows below give T cell receptor beta chains drawn from one sample of a study of blood T cell repertoires in COVID-19. The protocol was immunoSEQ multiplex PCR, while the TCRdb copy is restricted to in-frame clones and leaves out a portion. The data show 70,000 to 95,000 clones, 70% to 90% seen once. Input material: peripheral blood. These receptors all stem from an older woman with active or convalescent COVID-19. Each CDR3 is given with its conserved first and last residue. The order of the fields is CDR3 length, D gene, V gene, J gene, clone size, CDR3 DNA, CDR3 protein. D genes are given only for firm matches. Size values are once, few and many counts, or a class for expanded clones, and some rows have none.

length: 13
D: TRBD1
V: TRBV6-2/TRBV6-3
J: TRBJ1-2
size: NA
DNA: TGTGCCAGCAGCCGCGACAGGGTCTATGGCTACACCTTC
CDR3: CASSRDRVYGYTF

length: 16
D: NA
V: TRBV13
J: TRBJ1-1
size: NA
DNA: TGTGCCAGCAGCTTGCGGAGTACGGCGATGAACACTGAAGCTTTCTTT
CDR3: CASSLRSTAMNTEAFF

length: 13
D: NA
V: TRBV3-1/TRBV3-2
J: TRBJ2-2
size: NA
DNA: TGTGCCAGCAGCCCAACGAACACCGGGGAGCTGTTTTTT
CDR3: CASSPTNTGELFF

length: 13
D: NA
V: TRBV5-4
J: TRBJ1-1
size: few
DNA: TGTGCCAGCAGCCTGGGGGAGGGCACTGAAGCTTTCTTT
CDR3: CASSLGEGTEAFF

length: 13
D: NA
V: TRBV4-3
J: TRBJ2-3
size: few
DNA: TGCGCCAGCAGCCAGACAGTCACAGATACGCAGTATTTT
CDR3: CASSQTVTDTQYF

length: 13
D: TRBD1
V: TRBV3-1/TRBV3-2
J: TRBJ1-1
size: NA
DNA: TGTGCCAGCAACCAGGGGGGGGGCACTGAAGCTTTCTTT
CDR3: CASNQGGGTEAFF

length: 17
D: NA
V: TRBV5-3
J: TRBJ2-5
size: NA
DNA: TGTGCCAGAAGCTTGGTGCAGGGAAGGATAACGGAAGAGACCCAGTACTTC
CDR3: CARSLVQGRITEETQYF

length: 14
D: TRBD1
V: TRBV28
J: TRBJ2-1
size: few
DNA: TGTGCCAGCAGTAAACAGGGGGCCTACAATGAGCAGTTCTTC
CDR3: CASSKQGAYNEQFF

length: 16
D: NA
V: TRBV30
J: TRBJ2-3
size: NA
DNA: TGTGCCTGGAGTCCTGGACACCCATACTACACAGATACGCAGTATTTT
CDR3: CAWSPGHPYYTDTQYF

length: 15
D: TRBD1
V: TRBV2
J: TRBJ1-5
size: NA
DNA: TGTGCCAGCAGAGCACGCGCAGGGGGGAGTCAGCCCCAGCATTTT
CDR3: CASRARAGGSQPQHF

length: 13
D: TRBD1
V: TRBV12-3/TRBV12-4
J: TRBJ2-1
size: NA
DNA: TGTGCCAGCGGGTGGACAGGGGCAGTTGAGCAGTTCTTC
CDR3: CASGWTGAVEQFF

length: 18
D: NA
V: TRBV11-2
J: TRBJ2-5
size: NA
DNA: TGTGCCAGCAGCTTGCTCTCGTACCGAGGTGTACCTCGTGAGACCCAGTACTTC
CDR3: CASSLLSYRGVPRETQYF

length: 13
D: NA
V: TRBV19
J: TRBJ2-4
size: NA
DNA: TGTGCCAGTAGTACCAGACAGATGAATATTCAGTACTTC
CDR3: CASSTRQMNIQYF

length: 15
D: NA
V: TRBV27
J: TRBJ2-3
size: NA
DNA: TGTGCCAGCAGTGTGGACGGAGGGGCGACAGATACGCAGTATTTT
CDR3: CASSVDGGATDTQYF

length: 15
D: TRBD1
V: TRBV5-1
J: TRBJ1-2
size: NA
DNA: TGCGCCAGCAGCTTGGAGGGACAGGGGACCTATGGCTACACCTTC
CDR3: CASSLEGQGTYGYTF

length: 15
D: TRBD2
V: TRBV2
J: TRBJ2-2
size: NA
DNA: TGTGCCACACGACTAGCGGACGCGAACACCGGGGAGCTGTTTTTT
CDR3: CATRLADANTGELFF

length: 17
D: TRBD1
V: TRBV2
J: TRBJ1-2
size: few
DNA: TGTGCCAGCAGTGAAGCTCGCTCAAAATCAGGGGGCCCGGGCTACACCTTC
CDR3: CASSEARSKSGGPGYTF

length: 15
D: NA
V: TRBV4-1
J: TRBJ2-3
size: NA
DNA: TGCGCCAGCAGCCCCGGACAGCTTAGGTGGGATACGCAGTATTTT
CDR3: CASSPGQLRWDTQYF

length: 15
D: TRBD2
V: TRBV5-1
J: TRBJ2-2
size: NA
DNA: TGCGCCAGCAGCCCCGGGGAGGGTTGGTCCGGGGAGCTGTTTTTT
CDR3: CASSPGEGWSGELFF

length: 18
D: TRBD2
V: TRBV9
J: TRBJ2-5
size: NA
DNA: TGTGCCAGCAGCGTACGGTCCCCTCGGCGGGGGGGAGCAGAGACCCAGTACTTC
CDR3: CASSVRSPRRGGAETQYF

length: 16
D: TRBD1
V: TRBV18
J: TRBJ1-4
size: NA
DNA: TGTGCCAGCTCACCACTTACGGGACAGACGACTGAAAAACTGTTTTTT
CDR3: CASSPLTGQTTEKLFF

length: 16
D: NA
V: TRBV14
J: TRBJ1-1
size: NA
DNA: TGTGCCAGCAGCCCCCCTAGGAGGGATTCAAGTACGGAAGCTTTCTTT
CDR3: CASSPPRRDSSTEAFF

length: 17
D: TRBD1
V: TRBV6-2/TRBV6-3
J: TRBJ2-7
size: once
DNA: TGTGCCAGCAGTTACGCTCAACCGGGACAGGCAAACTACGAGCAGTACTTC
CDR3: CASSYAQPGQANYEQYF

length: 16
D: TRBD2
V: TRBV7-2
J: TRBJ2-5
size: NA
DNA: TGTGCCAGCAGCTTAGTCACGGGGGGGGCACTTGAGACCCAGTACTTC
CDR3: CASSLVTGGALETQYF

length: 14
D: NA
V: TRBV24-1
J: TRBJ2-2
size: NA
DNA: TGTGCCACCAGTGCCGACAAGGGGACCGGGGAGCTGTTTTTT
CDR3: CATSADKGTGELFF

length: 16
D: NA
V: TRBV5-4
J: TRBJ2-7
size: NA
DNA: TGTGCCAGCAGCTTGATGGCGGGGGCCAACTCCTACGAGCAGTACTTC
CDR3: CASSLMAGANSYEQYF

length: 15
D: TRBD1
V: TRBV28
J: TRBJ1-3
size: NA
DNA: TGTGCCAGCAGTTCGGACAGGGGGCTTGGAAACACCATATATTTT
CDR3: CASSSDRGLGNTIYF

length: 15
D: TRBD1
V: TRBV6-5
J: TRBJ1-1
size: NA
DNA: TGTGCCAGCAGACGGGACAGGGGGCCGGGAACTGAAGCTTTCTTT
CDR3: CASRRDRGPGTEAFF

length: 13
D: NA
V: TRBV18
J: TRBJ2-7
size: NA
DNA: TGTGCCAGCTCACCACCGAGTTCCTACGAGCAGTACTTC
CDR3: CASSPPSSYEQYF

length: 18
D: TRBD1
V: TRBV7-9
J: TRBJ1-3
size: NA
DNA: TGTGCCAGCAGCCAGCGAGGACAGGGGCCTAGCTCTGGAAACACCATATATTTT
CDR3: CASSQRGQGPSSGNTIYF

length: 16
D: NA
V: TRBV9
J: TRBJ2-7
size: NA
DNA: TGTGCCAGCGATGATAACAACAGATTTAGCTCCTACGAGCAGTACTTC
CDR3: CASDDNNRFSSYEQYF

length: 14
D: TRBD1
V: TRBV7-2
J: TRBJ1-2
size: NA
DNA: TGTGCCAGCAGCTTGGACAGGTCCGACTATGGCTACACCTTC
CDR3: CASSLDRSDYGYTF

length: 14
D: NA
V: TRBV7-9
J: TRBJ1-3
size: NA
DNA: TGTGCCAGCAGCTTTCAGGAGGCTGGAAACACCATATATTTT
CDR3: CASSFQEAGNTIYF

length: 16
D: TRBD1
V: TRBV5-4
J: TRBJ1-2
size: NA
DNA: TGTGCCAGCAGCGCAAGAGGACAGGGGGAAGACTATGGCTACACCTTC
CDR3: CASSARGQGEDYGYTF

length: 14
D: NA
V: TRBV5-6
J: TRBJ1-1
size: NA
DNA: TGTGCCAGCAGCTTAGCGACAGGGAACACTGAAGCTTTCTTT
CDR3: CASSLATGNTEAFF

length: 15
D: TRBD1
V: TRBV7-2
J: TRBJ2-3
size: NA
DNA: TGTGCCAGCAGCGCCAACAGGGGTAGCACAGATACGCAGTATTTT
CDR3: CASSANRGSTDTQYF

length: 12
D: NA
V: TRBV11-2
J: TRBJ1-2
size: NA
DNA: TGTGCCAGCAGCGAAAGGGGGGGTGGCTACACCTTC
CDR3: CASSERGGGYTF

length: 14
D: NA
V: TRBV7-9
J: TRBJ2-1
size: few
DNA: TGTGCCAGCAGTCAGGGCAGTCAGTGGAATGAGCAGTTCTTC
CDR3: CASSQGSQWNEQFF

length: 15
D: TRBD2
V: TRBV20-1
J: TRBJ2-5
size: once
DNA: TGCAGTGCTAGTAGTAGCGGGGGGACCCAAGAGACCCAGTACTTC
CDR3: CSASSSGGTQETQYF

length: 13
D: TRBD1
V: TRBV6-5
J: TRBJ1-2
size: NA
DNA: TGTGCCAGCAGTCGGACAGGGGGGTATGGCTACACCTTC
CDR3: CASSRTGGYGYTF

length: 12
D: NA
V: TRBV7-2
J: TRBJ1-1
size: NA
DNA: TGTGCCAGCAGCTTTGACCGGGGGGAAGCTTTCTTT
CDR3: CASSFDRGEAFF

length: 12
D: NA
V: TRBV18
J: TRBJ1-1
size: NA
DNA: TGTGCCAGCTCACCGGGGCAGGGAGGGACTTTCTTT
CDR3: CASSPGQGGTFF

length: 14
D: TRBD1
V: TRBV6-5
J: TRBJ2-1
size: NA
DNA: TGTGCCAGCAGTTACTCTTGGGACAGCAATGAGCAGTTCTTC
CDR3: CASSYSWDSNEQFF

length: 17
D: NA
V: TRBV11-3
J: TRBJ2-5
size: NA
DNA: TGTGCCAGCAGCTCCGGCGGGGGCGCGAGGGGAGGAGAGACCCAGTACTTC
CDR3: CASSSGGGARGGETQYF

length: 15
D: TRBD1
V: TRBV7-2
J: TRBJ1-1
size: NA
DNA: TGTGCCAGCAGTTTTACTCGGACAGGAAAAGCTGAAGCTTTCTTT
CDR3: CASSFTRTGKAEAFF

length: 17
D: NA
V: TRBV4-1
J: TRBJ2-1
size: NA
DNA: TGCGCCAGCAGCCAAGTGTGGACACCCAACTCCTACAATGAGCAGTTCTTC
CDR3: CASSQVWTPNSYNEQFF

length: 16
D: NA
V: TRBV7-6
J: TRBJ2-7
size: NA
DNA: TGTGCCAGCAGCTTAGAGGGTCGGCACGGACTCTACGAGCAGTACTTC
CDR3: CASSLEGRHGLYEQYF

length: 15
D: TRBD2
V: TRBV4-3
J: TRBJ2-3
size: NA
DNA: TGCGCCAGCAGCCAAGACGGCGCGGGGGGAGATACGCAGTATTTT
CDR3: CASSQDGAGGDTQYF

length: 15
D: TRBD1
V: TRBV5-6
J: TRBJ2-5
size: NA
DNA: TGTGCCAGCAGCGAACGGACAGGGTACCAAGAGACCCAGTACTTC
CDR3: CASSERTGYQETQYF

length: 15
D: TRBD1
V: TRBV5-1
J: TRBJ1-1
size: NA
DNA: TGCGCCAGCAGCTTCACAGGGACAGGGGAAATTAAAGCTTTCTTT
CDR3: CASSFTGTGEIKAFF

length: 14
D: TRBD1
V: TRBV18
J: TRBJ1-4
size: NA
DNA: TGTGCCAGCTCACCACTGGGGACAGGGGAAAAACTGTTTTTT
CDR3: CASSPLGTGEKLFF

length: 14
D: TRBD1
V: TRBV6-5
J: TRBJ2-2
size: NA
DNA: TGTGCCAGCACTGGACAGGGGAACACCGGGGAGCTGTTTTTT
CDR3: CASTGQGNTGELFF

length: 15
D: NA
V: TRBV6-2/TRBV6-3
J: TRBJ1-4
size: NA
DNA: TGTGCCAGCAGTCGCGGCACCCCGACTAATGAAAAACTGTTTTTT
CDR3: CASSRGTPTNEKLFF

length: 15
D: NA
V: TRBV7-8
J: TRBJ2-7
size: NA
DNA: TGTGCCAGCAGCTTAGAAGGGGGGGCCTCCTACGAGCAGTACTTC
CDR3: CASSLEGGASYEQYF

length: 13
D: NA
V: TRBV5-5
J: TRBJ2-3
size: NA
DNA: TGTGCCAGCAGACCCTGGGGGGCAGATACGCAGTATTTT
CDR3: CASRPWGADTQYF

length: 14
D: NA
V: TRBV12-5
J: TRBJ1-5
size: NA
DNA: TGTGCTAGTGCCTCCGGGACATACAATCAGCCCCAGCATTTT
CDR3: CASASGTYNQPQHF